This T cell receptor (beta chain) came from a study of T cells after posttransplantation cyclophosphamide (dated by TCRdb to the mid-2010s). With regard to the full study: Using TRB sequencing, the study followed how the T cell repertoire rebuilt after myeloablative bone marrow transplantation with posttransplantation cyclophosphamide given as GVHD prophylaxis. Antigen receptor sequencing covered samples from approximately 38 PTCy-treated patients and approximately 17 of their related bone marrow donors. Public TRB sequences were searched against a database of over 3,600 sequences associated with responses to pathogens, tumor antigens, self-antigens and alloantigens. Because TRA and TRB clonality were tightly correlated in 9 samples, subsequent TCR analyses were focused on TRB only. Blood from all 30 or so PTCy patients with 1-year posttransplant specimens was subjected to TRB sequencing. TRB sequencing was also done on up to 3 additional blood samples from 2 to 5.2 years after transplant in 3 patients, and on pretransplant blood from a handful of patients. Points the paper makes about the study in general: Across under 50 patients, recipient CMV seropositivity and CMV reactivation were highly associated with TRB clonality; PTCy diversity was similar to CNI/methotrexate controls. The TRB repertoires of T cells infiltrating skin or the GI tract showed only limited overlap with the TRB repertoires found in blood. Donor-recipient similarity was low at 1-2 months but rose over the first year, and later blood repertoires were often dominated by donor CD8+ memory clones.

This sample's treatment or condition label indicates: high-dose cyclophosphamide on days +3 and +4 as single-agent GVHD prophylaxis. Busulfan and fludarabine conditioning, a related or unrelated marrow graft, and cyclophosphamide on days +3 and +4 were given to PTCy patients. The PTCy-treated patients were drawn from a prospective, multi-institutional clinical trial. Peripheral blood and bone marrow mononuclear cells were isolated by Ficoll-Hypaque density centrifugation and were cryopreserved. In the germline V gene (reference sequence), CDR1 corresponds to SEHNR and CDR2 to FQNEAQ. The CDR3 starts with the cysteine, ends with the phenylalanine, and has 14 residues. Only the CDR3 portion is preserved as DNA: 42 bases, with reading frame beginning at the first base. Ends trimmed: V by 5 bases, J by 2 bases; bases unmatched to a gene: 3. Genomic DNA was the input for TRB sequencing, which was run either with the immunoSEQ assay at survey resolution or with the hsTCRB kit. In the source study's methods: The immunoSEQ software handled the initial read processing, while the LymphoSeq R package was used for the repertoire analyses. Clonality was computed as 1 minus normalized Shannon entropy, and a Gini coefficient was also calculated for each TRB dataset. To infer phenotypes in unsorted samples, TRB sequences from sorted subsets of the recipient or donor were mapped onto the unsorted samples of the same recipient. The table was pulled from immuneACCESS by TCRdb, which kept in-frame rearrangements only. Such tables lose some clones; where checked, under half of the loss comes from unresolved V genes, and the rest has no known cause. The D gene and trimming were derived from the DNA, and the V and J assignments and clone size from that table. In all, the sample holds about 5,000 clones, and approximately 1.8% of those were seen once. The top ten hold 25% to 30% of the sample.

The table lists this clone with a few counts. Its antigen is unknown. Nothing much larger sits one base from this clone, and base qualities are not available. This TCR derives from a young adult male patient who received an allogeneic stem cell transplant from a related donor, was CMV-positive, and had no GVHD. Following a transplant, a fraction of the T cells may be traceable to the graft donor. The chain couples TRBV7-9 to TRBJ2-3, with 8 bases matching TRBD2. Sequencing was performed on PBMCs, taken 242 days after a stem cell transplant with posttransplant cyclophosphamide. The CDR3 in this case is CASSPRGDTDTQYF. DNA sequence: TGTGCCAGCAGCCCGCGGGGGGACACAGATACGCAGTATTTT.